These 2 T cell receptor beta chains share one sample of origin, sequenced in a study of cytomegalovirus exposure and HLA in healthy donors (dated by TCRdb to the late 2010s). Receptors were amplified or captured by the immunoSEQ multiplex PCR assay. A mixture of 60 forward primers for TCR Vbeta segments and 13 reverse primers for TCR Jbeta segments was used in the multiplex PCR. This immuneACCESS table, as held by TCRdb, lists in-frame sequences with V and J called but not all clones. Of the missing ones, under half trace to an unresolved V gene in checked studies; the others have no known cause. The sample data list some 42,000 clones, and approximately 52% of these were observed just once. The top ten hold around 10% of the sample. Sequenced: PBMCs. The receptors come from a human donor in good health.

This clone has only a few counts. The chain's CDR3 is CASSDGGASKGKLFF. The CDR3 DNA reads TGTGCCAGCAGTGACGGGGGGGCGAGTAAGGGAAAACTGTTTTTT. This chain connects TRBV6-1 to TRBJ1-4; possible D gene TRBD1, 6 bases. The CDR3 sequence is 15 residues long. Deletions cut 3 bases from V and 10 bases from J, with 18 bases between. From germline, CDR1 is MNHNS and CDR2 SASEGT.

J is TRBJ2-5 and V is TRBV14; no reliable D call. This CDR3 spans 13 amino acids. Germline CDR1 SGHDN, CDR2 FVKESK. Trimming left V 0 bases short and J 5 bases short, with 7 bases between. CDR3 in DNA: TGTGCCAGCAGCCAAGATGCGTATGAGACCCAGTACTTC. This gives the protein CASSQDAYETQYF.